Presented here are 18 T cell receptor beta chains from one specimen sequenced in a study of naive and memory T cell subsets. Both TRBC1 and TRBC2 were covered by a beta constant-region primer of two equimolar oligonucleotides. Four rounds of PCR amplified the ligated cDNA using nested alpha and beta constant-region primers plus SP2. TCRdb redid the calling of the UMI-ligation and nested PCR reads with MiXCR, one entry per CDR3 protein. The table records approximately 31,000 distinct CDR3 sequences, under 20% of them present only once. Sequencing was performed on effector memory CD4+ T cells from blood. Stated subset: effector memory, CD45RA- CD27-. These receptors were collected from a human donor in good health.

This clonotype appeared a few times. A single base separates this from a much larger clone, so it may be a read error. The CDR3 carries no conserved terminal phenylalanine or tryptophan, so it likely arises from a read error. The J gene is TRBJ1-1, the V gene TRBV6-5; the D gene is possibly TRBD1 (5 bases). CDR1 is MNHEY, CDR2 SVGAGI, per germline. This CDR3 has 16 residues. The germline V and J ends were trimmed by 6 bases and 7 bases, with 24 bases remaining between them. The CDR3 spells CASSPGLGTGSFEAFV. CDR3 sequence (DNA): TGTGCCAGCAGCCCTGGGTTGGGGACGGGAAGTTTTGAAGCTTTCGTT.

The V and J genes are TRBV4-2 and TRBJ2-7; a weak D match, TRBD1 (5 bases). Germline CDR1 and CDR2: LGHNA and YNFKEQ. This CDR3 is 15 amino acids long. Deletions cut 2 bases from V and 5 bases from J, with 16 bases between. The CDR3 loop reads CASSQIRSTGDEQYF. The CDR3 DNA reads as TGTGCCAGCAGCCAAATTCGATCAACAGGAGACGAGCAGTACTTC.

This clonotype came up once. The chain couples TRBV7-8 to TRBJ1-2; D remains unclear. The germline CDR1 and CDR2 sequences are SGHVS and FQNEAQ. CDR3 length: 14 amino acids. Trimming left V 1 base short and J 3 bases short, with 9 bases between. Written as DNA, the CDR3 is TGTGCCAGCAGCTTAGGAGGGCCCTACTATGGCTACACCTTC. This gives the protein CASSLGGPYYGYTF.

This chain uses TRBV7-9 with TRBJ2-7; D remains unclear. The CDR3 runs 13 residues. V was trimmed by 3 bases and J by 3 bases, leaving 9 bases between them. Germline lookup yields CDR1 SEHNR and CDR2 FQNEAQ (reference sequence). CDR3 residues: CASSFYRDYEQYF. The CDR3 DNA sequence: TGTGCCAGCAGCTTTTATCGAGACTACGAGCAGTACTTC.

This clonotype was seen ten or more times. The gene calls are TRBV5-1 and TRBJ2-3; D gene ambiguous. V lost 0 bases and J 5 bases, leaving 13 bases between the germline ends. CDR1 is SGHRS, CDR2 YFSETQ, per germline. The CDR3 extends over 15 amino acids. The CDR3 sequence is CASSLDLGGGDTQYF. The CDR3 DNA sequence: TGCGCCAGCAGCTTGGATCTGGGTGGCGGAGATACGCAGTATTTT.

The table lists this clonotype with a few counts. The CDR3 region is CASSSRGAQGNTIYF. Here the CDR3 DNA reads TGTGCCAGCAGCTCGCGGGGGGCGCAAGGAAACACCATATATTTT. The chain combines TRBV7-2 with TRBJ1-3; a weak D match, TRBD1 (6 bases). Looked up from germline, CDR1 is SGHTA and CDR2 is FQGNSA. Trimming pared 4 bases from V and 4 bases from J, leaving 14 bases between. CDR3 size: 15 residues.

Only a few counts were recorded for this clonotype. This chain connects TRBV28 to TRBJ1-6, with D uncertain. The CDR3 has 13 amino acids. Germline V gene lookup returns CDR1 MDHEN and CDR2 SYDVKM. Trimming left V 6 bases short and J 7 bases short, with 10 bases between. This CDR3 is CASSPPFNSPLHF. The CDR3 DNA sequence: TGTGCCAGCAGCCCTCCGTTCAATTCACCCCTCCACTTT.

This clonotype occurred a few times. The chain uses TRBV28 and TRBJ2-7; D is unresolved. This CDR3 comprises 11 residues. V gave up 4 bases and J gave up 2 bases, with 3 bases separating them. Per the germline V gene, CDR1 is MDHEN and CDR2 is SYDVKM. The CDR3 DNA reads TGTGCCAGCAGTTCAGCCTACGAGCAGTACTTC. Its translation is CASSSAYEQYF.

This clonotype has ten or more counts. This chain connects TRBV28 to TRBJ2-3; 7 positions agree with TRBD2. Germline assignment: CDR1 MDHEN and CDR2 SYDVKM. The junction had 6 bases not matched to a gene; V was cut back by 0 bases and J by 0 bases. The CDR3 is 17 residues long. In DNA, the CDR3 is TGTGCCAGCAGTTTATGGTGGCTAGCGGAAAGCACAGATACGCAGTATTTT. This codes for CASSLWWLAESTDTQYF.

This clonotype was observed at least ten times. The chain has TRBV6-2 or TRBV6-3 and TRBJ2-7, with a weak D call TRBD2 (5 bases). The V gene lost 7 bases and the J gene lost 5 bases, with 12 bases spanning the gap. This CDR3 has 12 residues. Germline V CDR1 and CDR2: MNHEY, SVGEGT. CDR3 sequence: CASTSSFHEQYF. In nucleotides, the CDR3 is TGTGCCAGCACTAGCTCTTTCCACGAGCAGTACTTC.

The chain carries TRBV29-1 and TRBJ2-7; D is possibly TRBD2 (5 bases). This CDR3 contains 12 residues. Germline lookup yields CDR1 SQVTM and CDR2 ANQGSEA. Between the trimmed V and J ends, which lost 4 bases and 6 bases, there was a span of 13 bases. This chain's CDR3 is CSVAEGWGEQYF. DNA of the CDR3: TGCAGCGTTGCAGAGGGATGGGGCGAGCAGTACTTC.

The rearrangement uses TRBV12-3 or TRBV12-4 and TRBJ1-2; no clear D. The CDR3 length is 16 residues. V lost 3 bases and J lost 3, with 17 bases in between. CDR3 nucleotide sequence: TGTGCCAGCAGTTTGAGGTATAGGTGCGGGCACTATGGCTACACCTTC. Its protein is CASSLRYRCGHYGYTF.

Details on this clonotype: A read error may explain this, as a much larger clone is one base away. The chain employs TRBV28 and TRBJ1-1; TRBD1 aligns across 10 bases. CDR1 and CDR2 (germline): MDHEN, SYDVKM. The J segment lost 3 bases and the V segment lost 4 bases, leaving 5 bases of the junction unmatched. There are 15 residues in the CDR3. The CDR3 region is CASSSGGTGDTEAFF. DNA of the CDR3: TGTGCCAGCAGTTCAGGTGGGACAGGGGACACTGAAGCTTTCTTT.

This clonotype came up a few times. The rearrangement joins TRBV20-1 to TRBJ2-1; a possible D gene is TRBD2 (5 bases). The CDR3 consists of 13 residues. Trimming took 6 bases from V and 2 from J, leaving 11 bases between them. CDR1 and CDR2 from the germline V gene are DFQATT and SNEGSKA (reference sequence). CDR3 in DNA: TGCAGTGCCATTCCACTAGCCTACAATGAGCAGTTCTTC. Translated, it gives CSAIPLAYNEQFF.

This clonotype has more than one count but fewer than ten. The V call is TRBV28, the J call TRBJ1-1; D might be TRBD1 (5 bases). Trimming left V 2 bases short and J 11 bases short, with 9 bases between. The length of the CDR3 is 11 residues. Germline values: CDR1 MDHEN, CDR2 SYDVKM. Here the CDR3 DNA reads TGTGCCAGCAGTTTAGGCAGGGAGGCTTTCTTT. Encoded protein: CASSLGREAFF.

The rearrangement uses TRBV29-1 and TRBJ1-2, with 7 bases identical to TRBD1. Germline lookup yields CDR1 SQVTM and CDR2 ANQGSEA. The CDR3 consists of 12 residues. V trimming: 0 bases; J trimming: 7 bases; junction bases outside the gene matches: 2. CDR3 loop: CSVEDNRGGYTF. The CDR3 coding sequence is TGCAGCGTTGAAGATAACAGGGGTGGCTACACCTTC.

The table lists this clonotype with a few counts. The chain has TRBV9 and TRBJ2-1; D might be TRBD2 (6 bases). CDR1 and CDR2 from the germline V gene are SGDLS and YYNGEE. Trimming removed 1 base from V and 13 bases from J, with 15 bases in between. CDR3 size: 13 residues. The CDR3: CASSVSNSGLQFF. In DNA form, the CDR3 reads TGTGCCAGCAGCGTAAGTAATAGCGGTCTACAGTTCTTC.

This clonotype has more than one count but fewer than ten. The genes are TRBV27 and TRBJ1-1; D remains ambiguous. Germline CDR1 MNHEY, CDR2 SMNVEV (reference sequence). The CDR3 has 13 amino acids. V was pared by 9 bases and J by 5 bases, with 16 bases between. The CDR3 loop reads CASTRVYGTEAFF. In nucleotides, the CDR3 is TGTGCCAGTACCCGGGTCTATGGGACTGAAGCTTTCTTT.